This paragraph covers one T cell receptor beta chain sequence. This sample stems from a study of technical replicates of blood from a few donors. The method was immunoSEQ multiplex PCR; TCRdb's version includes in-frame clones alone and lacks a portion of them. The sample lists about 89,000 clones, about 94% seen once, with approximately 0.24% in the top ten. The V and J ends lost 1 base and 11 bases respectively, with 14 bases between them. The CDR3 is 13 amino acids. Germline V gene sequence: CDR1 SGHNT, CDR2 YYREEE (reference sequence). The receptor was derived from a human donor in good health. Input material: T cells isolated from PBMCs. This rearrangement joins TRBV5-4 to TRBJ2-3; possibly TRBD1 for D (8 bases). The CDR3 sequence: CASSLKDREGQYF. CDR3 coding DNA: TGTGCCAGCAGCTTGAAGGACAGGGAGGGGCAGTATTTT.